The 30 T cell receptor beta chains listed next were all sequenced from one sample in a study of CD8+ T cells in alopecia areata. Reverse transcription of extracted RNA yielded cDNA, which provided the sequencing template. Profiled with immunoSEQ multiplex PCR; TCRdb holds only in-frame clones, not every one. The data hold about 220,000 clones, with more than 45% observed a single time. Treatment described: oral pan-JAK inhibitor, 5-10 mg twice daily. This sample comprised CD4+ T cells sorted from blood, obtained at week 4, from a patient treated with tofacitinib. The origin of the receptors is a human donor with alopecia areata.

The genes are TRBV2 and TRBJ2-2; D unclear. The length of the CDR3 is 13 residues. Germline V gene sequence: CDR1 SNHLY, CDR2 FYNNEI. Between the trimmed V and J ends, which lost 3 bases and 6 bases, there was a span of 8 bases. The CDR3: CASSEEVSGELFF. In nucleotides, the CDR3 is TGTGCCAGCAGTGAGGAAGTTTCCGGGGAGCTGTTTTTT.

This clone was counted many times. The V call is TRBV5-5, the J call TRBJ1-1, with D possibly being TRBD1 (5 bases). Deletions cut 6 bases from V and 0 bases from J, with 12 bases between. The CDR3 is 14 amino acids. The germline V gene has CDR1 SGHKS and CDR2 YYEKEE (reference sequence). CDR3 protein: CASTIQVVNTEAFF. In nucleotides, the CDR3 is TGTGCCAGCACCATACAGGTTGTGAACACTGAAGCTTTCTTT.

The chain couples TRBV9 to TRBJ1-4; the match to TRBD1 covers 7 bases. The CDR3 is 15 amino acids. J gave up 7 bases and V 0 bases, and 6 bases lay outside the gene matches. Germline V gene sequence: CDR1 SGDLS, CDR2 YYNGEE. The chain's CDR3 is CASSVAPTGREKLFF. The DNA of the CDR3 is TGTGCCAGCAGCGTAGCCCCGACAGGGCGTGAAAAACTGTTTTTT.

J is TRBJ2-3 and V is TRBV7-6, with D uncertain. The germline gives CDR1 SGHVS, CDR2 FNYEAQ. The V end lost 5 bases, the J end lost 1 base, and 16 bases lay between the germline ends. The CDR3 length is 16 residues. In DNA, the CDR3 is TGTGCCAGCAGCCTGCTAACCGGGCTGGGCACAGATACGCAGTATTTT. Encoded protein: CASSLLTGLGTDTQYF.

This chain joins TRBV29-1 and TRBJ2-1, with 7 nucleotides matching TRBD2. The CDR3 length is 17 residues. V trimming: 4 bases; J trimming: 4 bases; junction bases outside the gene matches: 16. Germline CDR1 is SQVTM and CDR2 is ANQGSEA. CDR3 nucleotides: TGCAGCGTTGTGCGCCCCCGGCGGCCTAGCGGTTACAATGAGCAGTTCTTC. It encodes CSVVRPRRPSGYNEQFF.

The rearrangement uses TRBV10-3 and TRBJ1-2; 8 nucleotides agree with TRBD1. This CDR3 region has 14 residues. Germline-derived CDR1 and CDR2 are ENHRY and SYGVKD. The J segment lost 4 bases and the V segment lost 4 bases, leaving 5 bases of the junction unmatched. This CDR3 reads CAISAAGGTYGYTF. The CDR3 DNA reads TGTGCCATCAGTGCCGCAGGGGGCACCTATGGCTACACCTTC.

This clone appeared once. The chain employs TRBV7-8 and TRBJ2-1; no clear D gene. The ends were cut back, 4 bases at V and 0 bases at J, with 10 bases in the middle. The germline V gene encodes CDR1 SGHVS and CDR2 FQNEAQ. CDR3 size: 15 residues. This CDR3 is CASSSTQSSYNEQFF. CDR3 coding DNA: TGTGCCAGCAGCTCAACCCAGAGCTCCTACAATGAGCAGTTCTTC.

The chain has TRBV6-5 and TRBJ2-1; D gene ambiguous. The CDR3 totals 12 residues. Per germline, CDR1 MNHEY and CDR2 SVGAGI. The germline V and J ends were trimmed by 5 bases and 3 bases, with 5 bases remaining between them. In DNA form, the CDR3 reads TGTGCCAGCAGTAACAGCTACAATGAGCAGTTCTTC. It is translated as CASSNSYNEQFF.

This chain uses TRBV2 with TRBJ2-7; D not resolved. This CDR3 is built from 11 residues. The V and J ends lost 4 bases and 9 bases respectively, with 10 bases between them. The germline CDR1 and CDR2 sequences are SNHLY and FYNNEI. The chain's CDR3 is CASSAELGQYF. Here the CDR3 DNA reads TGTGCCAGCAGTGCGGAATTGGGGCAGTACTTC. Complete variable domain (other parts from reference TRBV2 and TRBJ2-7): EPEVTQTPSHQVTQMGQEVILRCVPISNHLYFYWYRQILGQKVEFLVSFYNNEISEKSEIFDDQFSVERPDGSNFTLKIRSTKLEDSAMYFCASSAELGQYFGPGTRLTVT.

This chain links TRBV11-2 with TRBJ2-2, with D unclear. V was shortened by 0 bases and J by 4 bases, with 12 bases between the two germline ends. CDR3 length: 16 amino acids. CDR1 is SGHAT, CDR2 FQNNGV, per germline. The CDR3 nucleotides are TGTGCCAGCAGCTTAGATCCACGGCAGATCACCGGGGAGCTGTTTTTT. It encodes CASSLDPRQITGELFF.

On this clone: The sample holds other DNA sequences that translate to the same CDR3. This rearrangement joins TRBV27 to TRBJ1-2; D is perhaps TRBD1 (6 bases). Deletions cut 5 bases from V and 2 bases from J, with 12 bases between. The CDR3 totals 14 residues. The germline CDR1 and CDR2 sequences are MNHEY and SMNVEV (reference sequence). In nucleotides, the CDR3 is TGTGCCAGCAGTAGGGGGAGGGCGAACTATGGCTACACCTTC. As protein: CASSRGRANYGYTF.

The V gene is TRBV15, the J gene TRBJ1-1, with 11 bases aligning to TRBD1. With V trimmed by 1 base and J by 3 bases, 13 bases remained unmatched. Germline V gives CDR1 LNHNV, CDR2 YYDKDF (reference sequence). The CDR3 extends over 19 amino acids. The CDR3 DNA reads TGTGCCACCAGCAGAGTGGGGACCCGGGACAGGGGGAGGGACACTGAAGCTTTCTTT. This sequence encodes CATSRVGTRDRGRDTEAFF.

This clone was detected only a few times. This specimen includes other DNA sequences encoding the same CDR3. The rearrangement uses TRBV29-1 and TRBJ2-7; a weak D match, TRBD2 (7 bases). The CDR3 is 14 amino acids. The V gene lost 6 bases and the J gene lost 0 bases, with 15 bases spanning the gap. Germline-derived CDR1 and CDR2 are SQVTM and ANQGSEA. CDR3 region: CSVLGGASSYEQYF. In DNA, the CDR3 is TGCAGCGTCCTGGGGGGGGCCTCCTCCTACGAGCAGTACTTC.

The J gene is TRBJ2-3, the V gene TRBV4-1; 7 bases are shared with TRBD2. Germline-derived CDR1 and CDR2 are MGHRA and YSYEKL. The CDR3 spans 14 residues. Losses at the gene ends were 3 bases for V and 6 bases for J; bases not matched to a gene: 6. The CDR3 sequence is CASSQGLTADTQYF. The CDR3 DNA is TGCGCCAGCAGCCAGGGACTAACCGCTGATACGCAGTATTTT.

This chain links TRBV5-4 with TRBJ1-1, with a weak D call TRBD1 (5 bases). Trimming stripped 2 bases from V and 0 bases from J, with 8 bases between. Germline V CDR1 and CDR2: SGHNT, YYREEE (reference sequence). The CDR3 is made up of 14 amino acids. The CDR3 is CASSLGVLNTEAFF. The CDR3 bases are TGTGCCAGCAGCTTAGGGGTATTGAACACTGAAGCTTTCTTT.

The V call is TRBV13, the J call TRBJ1-2, with TRBD1 matching over 9 bases. J lost 4 bases, V lost 4 bases, and 10 bases had no gene match. The CDR3 loop spans 16 amino acids. The germline gives CDR1 PRHDT, CDR2 FYEKMQ (reference sequence). The CDR3 DNA is TGTGCCAGCAGCTCTAGAAACAGGGGGCGCAGCTATGGCTACACCTTC. Amino acids: CASSSRNRGRSYGYTF. Drawing the rest from reference TRBV13 and TRBJ1-2, the complete variable domain is AAGVIQSPRHLIKEKRETATLKCYPIPRHDTVYWYQQGPGQDPQFLISFYEKMQSDKGSIPDRFSAQQFSDYHSELNMSSLELGDSALYFCASSSRNRGRSYGYTFGSGTRLTVV.

The J gene is TRBJ1-2, the V gene TRBV27; possible D gene TRBD1, 5 bases. Germline CDR1 reads MNHEY; CDR2 reads SMNVEV (reference sequence). The CDR3 extends over 15 amino acids. V shed 6 bases and J shed 0 bases, with 14 bases lying between them. DNA for the CDR3: TGTGCCAGCAGCCTAGGGACTCCCACTAACTATGGCTACACCTTC. Its protein is CASSLGTPTNYGYTF.

This chain links TRBV23-1 with TRBJ1-2, with 7 bases lining up with TRBD1. TRBV23-1 is noted as an ORF with a role that remains uncertain. V lost 1 base and J lost 6; bases outside the gene matches: 8. The CDR3 consists of 15 residues. CDR3 coding DNA: TGCGCCAGCAGTCAATATACCGACAGGGAGAATGGCTACACCTTC. Its translation is CASSQYTDRENGYTF.

This clone was observed many times. The genes are TRBV7-2 and TRBJ1-5; tentative D call: TRBD1 (6 bases). The V end lost 0 bases, the J end lost 3 bases, and 9 bases lay between the germline ends. The CDR3 consists of 15 residues. Germline V gives CDR1 SGHTA, CDR2 FQGNSA. CDR3 region: CASSLAQGYNQPQHF. DNA for the CDR3: TGTGCCAGCAGCTTAGCGCAGGGGTACAATCAGCCCCAGCATTTT.

This rearrangement joins TRBV4-3 to TRBJ2-1; possible D gene TRBD1, 5 bases. This CDR3 region has 15 residues. CDR1 and CDR2 from the germline V gene are LGHNA and YSLEER. V dropped 1 base and J dropped 6 bases, with 13 bases sitting between them. CDR3 protein: CASSQAPQGSNEQFF. CDR3 bases: TGCGCCAGCAGCCAAGCACCCCAGGGCAGCAATGAGCAGTTCTTC.

This rearrangement joins TRBV7-2 to TRBJ1-2; D may be TRBD1 (6 bases). The germline gives CDR1 SGHTA, CDR2 FQGNSA. The length of the CDR3 is 15 residues. V shed 5 bases and J shed 8 bases, with 21 bases lying between them. The CDR3 region is CASSPRTLSQGGYTF. The CDR3 nucleotides are TGTGCCAGCAGCCCCAGGACACTCTCTCAGGGGGGCTACACCTTC.

About this clone itself: Distinct nucleotide sequences in the sample also encode this CDR3. V gene TRBV30 combines with J gene TRBJ1-2, with D unresolved. Between the trimmed V and J ends, which lost 3 bases and 2 bases, there was a span of 4 bases. This CDR3 is built from 11 residues. Germline CDR1 reads GTSNPN; CDR2 reads SVGIG (reference sequence). CDR3 bases: TGTGCCTGGAGAGACAACTATGGCTACACCTTC. Translated: CAWRDNYGYTF.

This clone was recorded many times. This chain links TRBV19 with TRBJ2-6; tentative D call: TRBD1 (6 bases). The CDR3 is 14 amino acids. V gave up 7 bases and J gave up 3 bases, with 10 bases separating them. Germline V gene sequence: CDR1 LNHDA, CDR2 SQIVND (reference sequence). This chain's CDR3 is CASKSGDGANVLTF. The DNA of the CDR3 is TGTGCCAGTAAATCAGGGGATGGGGCCAACGTCCTGACTTTC.

This clone showed up just a few times. The chain joins TRBV29-1 to TRBJ1-2; TRBD1 aligns across 7 bases. The germline V gene has CDR1 SQVTM and CDR2 ANQGSEA. CDR3 length equals 13 residues. The V segment lost 3 bases and the J segment 7 bases; nucleotides outside the gene matches: 8. The CDR3 DNA is TGCAGCGTTGAGATAGGACAGGCGTCTGGCTACACCTTC. Its protein product is CSVEIGQASGYTF. Based on the CDR3 plus reference TRBV29-1 and TRBJ1-2, the full variable domain is SAVISQKPSRDICQRGTSLTIQCQVDSQVTMMFWYRQQPGQSLTLIATANQGSEATYESGFVIDKFPISRPNLTFSTLTVSNMSPEDSSIYLCSVEIGQASGYTFGSGTRLTVV.

V gene TRBV9 combines with J gene TRBJ2-1; D remains unclear. This CDR3 contains 12 residues. V lost 4 bases to trimming and J lost 9 bases, with 11 bases between them. CDR1 is SGDLS and CDR2 is YYNGEE in the germline V gene. The DNA for the CDR3 is TGTGCCAGCAGCTTCCCGGACCTTGAGCAGTTCTTC. Its translation is CASSFPDLEQFF.

This clone was detected a few times. The chain has TRBV4-3 and TRBJ2-6; D is unresolved. The CDR3 length is 17 residues. Per the germline V gene, CDR1 is LGHNA and CDR2 is YSLEER. The germline V and J ends were trimmed by 1 base and 0 bases, with 10 bases remaining between them. The CDR3 coding sequence is TGCGCCAGCAGCCAAGTGGGTCTCCTCTCTGGGGCCAACGTCCTGACTTTC. Protein product: CASSQVGLLSGANVLTF.

For this clone: The same CDR3 can be traced to other DNA sequences in this sample. The chain uses TRBV20-1 and TRBJ1-2; D unclear. V dropped 1 base and J dropped 7 bases, with 4 bases sitting between them. The CDR3 extends over 10 amino acids. The germline V gene has CDR1 DFQATT and CDR2 SNEGSKA (reference sequence). In DNA form, the CDR3 reads TGCAGTGCTAGAGCGGGTGGCTACACCTTC. It codes for CSARAGGYTF.

A few counts support this clone. The chain uses TRBV6-1 and TRBJ2-7; weak D call: TRBD1 (5 bases). The V gene's germline CDR1 is MNHNS and CDR2 SASEGT. V was trimmed by 5 bases and J by 5 bases, leaving 10 bases between them. The length of the CDR3 is 12 residues. The DNA for the CDR3 is TGTGCCAGCAGTCCTCAGGGAAACGAGCAGTACTTC. This sequence encodes CASSPQGNEQYF.

V is TRBV7-9 and J is TRBJ2-7; D call uncertain. Germline V gene lookup returns CDR1 SEHNR and CDR2 FQNEAQ (reference sequence). CDR3 length equals 14 residues. V lost 4 bases and J 6 bases, leaving 16 bases between the germline ends. CDR3: CASSSSRLGSEQYF. In nucleotides, the CDR3 is TGTGCCAGCAGCTCATCCCGTCTCGGCTCCGAGCAGTACTTC.

The rearrangement links TRBV9 to TRBJ2-3; TRBD1 is a possible D gene (5 bases). The germline CDR1 and CDR2 sequences are SGDLS and YYNGEE. The CDR3 covers 13 residues. Trimming pared 4 bases from V and 4 bases from J, leaving 10 bases between. The CDR3 DNA sequence: TGTGCCAGCAGCCCCAGGGTTGCAGATACGCAGTATTTT. Amino acid sequence: CASSPRVADTQYF.